Presented here are 30 T cell receptor beta chains from one specimen sequenced in a study of CD8+CD57+ T cells in acquired aplastic anemia. Previously, flow cytometry had revealed CD8+CD57+ cell expansion in the patients chosen for sequencing. CDR3 and TCR beta VDJ profiling relied on a genomic DNA template. Each CDR3 protein is one row after TCRdb ran MiXCR on the reads. The sample has approximately 150,000 distinct CDR3 sequences, around half seen once. Sequences were obtained from sorted CD4+, CD8+, or CD8+CD57+ T cells (not recorded which) from PBMCs. The receptors originated from a human donor with aplastic anemia.

To note about this clonotype: Since a much larger clone is just one base distant, this may be a read error. The chain links TRBV5-4 to TRBJ1-2; possible D gene TRBD1, 6 bases. V lost 7 bases and J lost 5, with 18 bases in between. Germline lookup yields CDR1 SGHNT and CDR2 YYREEE (reference sequence). This CDR3 comprises 14 residues. DNA for the CDR3: TGTGCCAGCGGCGGAAGGACAGCCCCTTATGGCTACACCTTC. The encoded protein is CASGGRTAPYGYTF.

Written as DNA, the CDR3 is TGTGCCCGAAATAGGGGGACCTATGGCTACACCTTC. Its translation is CARNRGTYGYTF. The chain employs TRBV2 and TRBJ1-2; the D gene is possibly TRBD1 (6 bases). Germline V gene lookup returns CDR1 SNHLY and CDR2 FYNNEI. The CDR3 has 12 amino acids. Trimming removed 11 bases at V and 4 bases at J, with 14 bases between.

V gene TRBV2 combines with J gene TRBJ1-6; perhaps TRBD1 as D (5 bases). The V end was cut by 5 bases, the J end by 11 bases, with 16 bases between. The germline gives CDR1 SNHLY, CDR2 FYNNEI. The CDR3 is 14 residues long. This chain's CDR3 is CASSFRPEGAPLHF. DNA for the CDR3: TGTGCCAGCAGTTTTAGGCCGGAAGGGGCACCCCTCCACTTT.

The chain's CDR3 is CASSEALRYYGYTF. Here the CDR3 DNA reads TGTGCCAGCAGTGAAGCGCTACGATACTATGGCTACACCTTC. The chain carries TRBV6-1 and TRBJ1-2; D not certain. This CDR3 contains 14 residues. V shed 0 bases and J shed 3 bases, with 8 bases lying between them. Germline V gives CDR1 MNHNS, CDR2 SASEGT.

The chain uses TRBV11-3 and TRBJ1-1; D is possibly TRBD1 (5 bases). Germline CDR1 is SGHNT and CDR2 is YENEEA. Trimming cost V 4 bases and J 2 bases, with 14 bases left between them. CDR3 length: 15 amino acids. CDR3 in amino acids: CASSSTGDGNTEAFF. The CDR3 region has the DNA TGTGCCAGCAGCTCCACCGGGGACGGTAACACTGAAGCTTTCTTT.

This chain joins TRBV29-1 and TRBJ2-2, with 7 bases that match TRBD2. This CDR3 contains 14 residues. Germline-derived CDR1 and CDR2 are SQVTM and ANQGSEA. Trimming at V came to 4 bases and at J to 4 bases, leaving 6 bases not matched to a gene. CDR3 DNA: TGCAGCGTTGGCGGCGGGAGCGGCACCGGGGAGCTGTTTTTT. Its translation is CSVGGGSGTGELFF.

This chain uses TRBV15 with TRBJ1-4; a possible D gene is TRBD1 (6 bases). Germline values: CDR1 LNHNV, CDR2 YYDKDF (reference sequence). This CDR3 has 14 residues. Trimming removed 4 bases from V and 7 bases from J, with 13 bases in between. This chain's CDR3 is CATSIKGEGEKLFF. CDR3 DNA sequence: TGTGCCACCAGCATCAAGGGGGAGGGTGAAAAACTGTTTTTT. Based on the CDR3 plus reference TRBV15 and TRBJ1-4, the full variable domain is DAMVIQNPRYQVTQFGKPVTLSCSQTLNHNVMYWYQQKSSQAPKLLFHYYDKDFNNEADTPDNFQSRRPNTSFCFLDIRSPGLGDTAMYLCATSIKGEGEKLFFGSGTQLSVL.

The genes are TRBV2 and TRBJ2-7, with a possible D match to TRBD1 (5 bases). This CDR3 region has 12 residues. CDR1 is SNHLY and CDR2 is FYNNEI in the germline V gene. V gave up 7 bases and J gave up 6 bases, with 13 bases separating them. The CDR3 bases are TGTGCCAGCAAAGACAGTTACTCCGAGCAGTACTTC. This codes for CASKDSYSEQYF.

This clonotype turned up a few times. A much larger clone sits a single nucleotide away, making a read error possible. J is TRBJ2-3 and V is TRBV19; 10 positions agree with TRBD2. Germline CDR1 is LNHDA and CDR2 is SQIVND (reference sequence). This CDR3 is built from 16 residues. CDR3 sequence: CASSIGAGGPTDTLYF. CDR3 sequence (DNA): TGTGCCAGTAGTATCGGAGCGGGGGGGCCCACAGATACGCTGTATTTT.

The chain uses TRBV11-2 and TRBJ1-2; 9 nucleotides align to TRBD1. The ends lost 0 bases at V and 1 base at J; junction bases unmatched: 9. This CDR3 has 18 residues. Germline V gives CDR1 SGHAT, CDR2 FQNNGV. In DNA, the CDR3 is TGTGCCAGCAGCTTAGAGTGGGACAGGGAGGAGGGTAACTATGGCTACACCTTC. Its translation is CASSLEWDREEGNYGYTF.

The chain combines TRBV6-1 with TRBJ1-1; TRBD1 matches at 11 bases. The CDR3 has 17 amino acids. The J segment lost 4 bases and the V segment lost 8 bases, leaving 15 bases of the junction unmatched. Germline V gives CDR1 MNHNS, CDR2 SASEGT. This CDR3 reads CASSPGQGGSWVTEAFF. CDR3 DNA: TGTGCCAGCTCACCGGGACAGGGGGGTTCCTGGGTCACTGAAGCTTTCTTT.

This clonotype was seen many times. The chain recombines TRBV7-3 with TRBJ2-2, with TRBD2 identical over 7 bases. This CDR3 is 13 amino acids long. Germline V gene lookup returns CDR1 SGHTA and CDR2 FQGTGA. Losses at the gene ends were 5 bases for V and 8 bases for J; bases not matched to a gene: 5. Here the CDR3 reads CASSPSGGGELFF. Here the CDR3 DNA reads TGTGCCAGCAGCCCTTCGGGGGGAGGGGAGCTGTTTTTT.

V gene TRBV19 combines with J gene TRBJ1-1; a possible D gene is TRBD1 (5 bases). CDR1 is LNHDA, CDR2 SQIVND, per germline (reference sequence). The CDR3 extends over 15 amino acids. The germline V and J ends were trimmed by 6 bases and 7 bases, with 21 bases remaining between them. CDR3 region: CASSKSGTYYNEAFF. CDR3 in DNA: TGTGCCAGTAGCAAGTCCGGGACCTATTACAATGAAGCTTTCTTT.

This clonotype was detected only once. The chain carries TRBV20-1 and TRBJ2-7, with 10 bases that match TRBD2. J was trimmed by 4 bases and V by 3 bases; bases with no gene match: 6. Looked up from germline, CDR1 is DFQATT and CDR2 is SNEGSKA (reference sequence). The CDR3 sequence is 14 residues long. In nucleotides, the CDR3 is TGCAGTGCTAGGCTAGCGGGGGACCTTTACGAGCAGTACTTC. This gives the protein CSARLAGDLYEQYF.

There are a few counts of this clonotype. This chain connects TRBV10-3 to TRBJ1-1; 7 nucleotides align to TRBD1. The CDR3 extends over 14 amino acids. Per germline, CDR1 ENHRY and CDR2 SYGVKD. The V gene end was trimmed by 6 bases and the J gene end by 4 bases; junction bases not matched to a gene: 8. The CDR3 DNA reads TGTGCCATCAGAGGGGGCAGTTTGATCACTGAAGCTTTCTTT. Protein sequence: CAIRGGSLITEAFF.

This clonotype was observed many times. The rearrangement links TRBV20-1 to TRBJ2-1; 10 nucleotides match TRBD2. CDR3 length equals 16 residues. V lost 3 bases to trimming and J lost 2 bases; unmatched junction nucleotides: 7. Germline CDR1 and CDR2: DFQATT and SNEGSKA (reference sequence). CDR3 sequence reads: CSASSLAGGTYNEQFF. In DNA, the CDR3 is TGCAGTGCTAGTTCGTTAGCGGGGGGAACCTACAATGAGCAGTTCTTC.

This clonotype was picked up many times. The rearrangement uses TRBV10-1 and TRBJ1-2; weak D call: TRBD1 (6 bases). Trimming stripped 11 bases from V and 0 bases from J, with 25 bases between. This CDR3 comprises 17 residues. CDR1 is WNHNN, CDR2 SYGVQD, per germline (reference sequence). For the CDR3, the DNA is TGCGCCCCCAGGGGTTTACAGCTCTGTTTCACTAACTATGGCTACACCTTC. Residues: CAPRGLQLCFTNYGYTF.

This clonotype has at least ten counts. CDR3 amino acids: CASRLAGQQRQYF. The CDR3 DNA reads TGTGCCAGCCGACTAGCGGGGCAACAGAGGCAGTACTTC. V gene TRBV2 combines with J gene TRBJ2-7, with 11 bases identical to TRBD2. The CDR3 totals 13 residues. Germline CDR1 is SNHLY and CDR2 is FYNNEI. The V segment lost 8 bases and the J segment 9 bases; nucleotides outside the gene matches: 9.

There are many counts of this clonotype. The chain uses TRBV10-3 and TRBJ1-2; TRBD1 matches 9 bases. Trimming at V came to 4 bases and at J to 4 bases, leaving 7 bases not matched to a gene. The germline V gene has CDR1 ENHRY and CDR2 SYGVKD. The CDR3 spans 15 residues. This chain's CDR3 is CAISAGTGTLYGYTF. The CDR3 DNA reads as TGTGCCATCAGTGCCGGGACAGGGACTCTCTATGGCTACACCTTC.

Here the CDR3 DNA reads TGTGCCACCAGCAGAGGATCCACGATGAATACGCAGTATTTT. Translating it yields CATSRGSTMNTQYF. V is TRBV15 and J is TRBJ2-3; no definite D call. This CDR3 spans 14 amino acids. The V end was cut by 1 base, the J end by 7 bases, with 12 bases between. Germline lookup yields CDR1 LNHNV and CDR2 YYDKDF (reference sequence). Filled out from reference TRBV15 and TRBJ2-3, the complete variable domain reads DAMVIQNPRYQVTQFGKPVTLSCSQTLNHNVMYWYQQKSSQAPKLLFHYYDKDFNNEADTPDNFQSRRPNTSFCFLDIRSPGLGDTAMYLCATSRGSTMNTQYFGPGTRLTVL.

In the case of this clonotype: This likely comes from a read error, as the CDR3 has no conserved phenylalanine or tryptophan at its end. The V gene is TRBV10-2, the J gene TRBJ2-7, with no clear D. CDR1 and CDR2 (germline): WSHSY, SAAADI. Trimming removed 4 bases from V and 7 bases from J, with 14 bases in between. The CDR3 covers 13 residues. CDR3 DNA sequence: TGCGCCAGCAGTGCGAGCCCTACCGGGGAGCAGTACTCC. Protein: CASSASPTGEQYS.

The V and J genes are TRBV11-2 and TRBJ2-5, with TRBD2 matching over 11 bases. Germline CDR1 is SGHAT and CDR2 is FQNNGV. The J segment lost 4 bases and the V segment lost 11 bases, leaving 15 bases of the junction unmatched. The CDR3 has 16 residues. In nucleotides, the CDR3 is TGTGCCTCAAGGGGCCTTAGCGGGAGGGCCGGAGAGACCCAGTACTTC. Translated, it gives CASRGLSGRAGETQYF. The full variable domain, completed using reference TRBV11-2 and TRBJ2-5, is EAGVAQSPRYKIIEKRQSVAFWCNPISGHATLYWYQQILGQGPKLLIQFQNNGVVDDSQLPKDRFSAERLKGVDSTLKIQPAKLEDSAVYLCASRGLSGRAGETQYFGPGTRLLVL.

This clonotype was counted ten times or more. This chain connects TRBV7-9 to TRBJ2-4; 9 bases line up with TRBD1. The CDR3 spans 16 residues. Germline loops: CDR1 SEHNR, CDR2 FQNEAQ (reference sequence). The V segment lost 5 bases and the J segment 3 bases; nucleotides outside the gene matches: 8. CDR3 residues: CASSAWTGDGKNIQYF. The CDR3 nucleotides are TGTGCCAGCAGCGCCTGGACAGGGGATGGCAAAAACATTCAGTACTTC. Drawing the rest from reference TRBV7-9 and TRBJ2-4, the complete variable domain is DTGVSQNPRHKITKRGQNVTFRCDPISEHNRLYWYRQTLGQGPEFLTYFQNEAQLEKSRLLSDRFSAERPKGSFSTLEIQRTEQGDSAMYLCASSAWTGDGKNIQYFGAGTRLSVL.

The chain uses TRBV5-1 and TRBJ2-7, with D possibly matching TRBD1 (5 bases). The CDR3 totals 13 residues. Germline V gene lookup returns CDR1 SGHRS and CDR2 YFSETQ. Deletions cut 0 bases from V and 3 bases from J, with 7 bases between. CDR3 coding DNA: TGCGCCAGCAGCTTGGAGGGGATCTACGAGCAGTACTTC. Translating it yields CASSLEGIYEQYF.

A few counts support this clonotype. V usage is TRBV3-1 and J usage is TRBJ2-7; the D is unclear. V lost 0 bases and J 2 bases, leaving 11 bases between the germline ends. CDR3 size: 15 residues. Germline V gene lookup returns CDR1 LGHDT and CDR2 YNNKEL (reference sequence). CDR3 amino acids: CASSQDPSTPYEQYF. The CDR3, as DNA: TGTGCCAGCAGCCAAGACCCCTCGACCCCCTACGAGCAGTACTTC.

The chain is built from TRBV7-6 and TRBJ2-5; possible D gene TRBD2, 7 bases. This CDR3 has 15 residues. Looked up from germline, CDR1 is SGHVS and CDR2 is FNYEAQ. V lost 6 bases to trimming and J lost 5 bases, with 19 bases between them. In DNA, the CDR3 is TGTGCCAGCAGTTCACAGGGAGGGTTGCGTGAGACCCAGTACTTC. This sequence encodes CASSSQGGLRETQYF.

The gene calls are TRBV24-1 and TRBJ2-1; D is undetermined. V was cut by 5 bases and J by 6 bases, with 16 bases left in between. Germline loops: CDR1 KGHDR, CDR2 SFDVKD. The CDR3 is made up of 15 amino acids. The CDR3: CATSASGATPNEQFF. CDR3 DNA sequence: TGTGCCACCAGTGCCTCGGGCGCGACACCCAATGAGCAGTTCTTC.

This clonotype has ten or more counts. This chain uses TRBV5-1 with TRBJ2-1, with 9 bases fitting TRBD1. The germline V gene encodes CDR1 SGHRS and CDR2 YFSETQ. Trimming at V came to 7 bases and at J to 4 bases, leaving 9 bases not matched to a gene. The CDR3 loop spans 15 amino acids. CDR3 nucleotide sequence: TGCGCCAGCGAAGCCTCGGGACAGGGATACAATGAGCAGTTCTTC. Translation: CASEASGQGYNEQFF.

The V call is TRBV19, the J call TRBJ2-1, with 11 bases lining up with TRBD2. The junction had 5 bases not matched to a gene; V was cut back by 3 bases and J by 7 bases. Germline V lookup: CDR1 LNHDA, CDR2 SQIVND (reference sequence). The CDR3 consists of 15 residues. The CDR3 here is CASSITSGRRNEQFF. For the CDR3, the DNA is TGTGCCAGTAGTATTACTAGCGGGAGACGGAATGAGCAGTTCTTC.

The chain uses TRBV29-1 and TRBJ2-7; TRBD1 matches 10 bases. Looked up from germline, CDR1 is SQVTM and CDR2 is ANQGSEA. The CDR3 is 12 residues long. J gave up 4 bases and V 7 bases, and 4 bases lay outside the gene matches. The CDR3 is CSAEGQGYEQYF. CDR3 DNA: TGCAGCGCCGAGGGACAGGGGTACGAGCAGTACTTC.